This T cell receptor (beta chain) came from a study of neurological immune-mediated disorders (dated by TCRdb to the late 2010s). Study-wide context: Among the 34 multiple sclerosis patients, relapsing-remitting MS accounted for about 31 and secondary progressive MS accounted for 3. Peripheral blood TCR-beta repertoires from patients with HTLV-I-associated myelopathy (HAM/TSP), patients with multiple sclerosis, and healthy controls were compared in the study using UMI-based sequencing. The 95 to 120 TCR-beta libraries covered PBMC samples along with longitudinal samples, technical triplicates, and paired sorted CD4+ and CD8+ T-cell subsets. The cohort included approximately 68 subjects: some 14 with HAM/TSP, some 35 with multiple sclerosis, and 20 or so healthy controls.

For the unsorted PBMC libraries, 2 million PBMCs were stored in RNAlater at -80 degrees C until RNA extraction and were used to generate the libraries. The multiple sclerosis patients were enrolled in a US clinical protocol that evaluated disease progression with magnetic resonance imaging. Peripheral blood was subjected to Ficoll-Hypaque density gradient centrifugation to isolate PBMCs, which were then cryopreserved in liquid nitrogen. Deletion took 0 bases off V and 3 bases off J, with a span of 6 bases between the germline ends. From the cysteine through the phenylalanine, the CDR3 covers 14 amino acids. Solely the CDR3 DNA is kept, with 42 bases framed from the first base. Via the germline V gene (reference sequence), CDR1 is SEHNR and CDR2 FQNEAQ. To synthesize cDNA, template-switch 5'RACE was performed with a primer carrying a 10-nucleotide random unique molecular identifier so that each TCR transcript was tagged. Every sequencing run covered 15-18 subjects and yielded more than 170 million TCR-beta sequences. The RNeasy kit was used for extraction of total RNA. The KAPA Real-time Library Amplification kit was used to amplify TCR-beta VDJ regions with primers targeting the TCR constant region and the 5'RACE anchor. Sample indexes and Illumina adaptors were added in a first PCR, after which library yield was increased in a second PCR. After Ampure bead purification, the TCR product of roughly 650 bp was size-selected on a 2% E-gel SizeSelection system. Before pooling, libraries had their quality checked on a Bioanalyzer, their concentration measured with Qubit, and their quantity determined with the Kapa Library Quantification kit. Libraries were sequenced paired-end 2 x 150 bp on an Illumina HiSeq 2500. To increase sequence diversity, roughly 24-32% phiX was spiked into each library pool. Under the source paper's analysis protocol: The quality-filtered reads were processed with the UMI-based MiGEC pipeline, whose error correction step removed more than 80% of the raw TCR sequences. IMGT germline references were used for aligning VDJ genes, and each clonotype was defined as a unique CDR3 amino acid sequence together with its V-J genes. VDJtools evaluated clonal expansion, Shannon diversity and CDR3 relatedness (CalcPairwiseDistances, ClusterSamples); CLCbio workbench built phylogenetic trees. Clones with at least 8 unique UMIs were defined as expanded, with this threshold being based on coefficient-of-variation modelling across technical triplicates. TCRdb reran the public reads through fastp at Q25 and MiXCR, keeping productive beta chains. Rows are unified per CDR3 protein, each entry keeping the most common DNA and genes. These V and J calls originate from TCRdb's pipeline instead of the authors' own analysis. A total of approximately 66,000 distinct CDR3 sequences appear in this sample, around 3.7% of them only once. The ten largest clones capture roughly 3.7% of the sample.

This clonotype has ten or more counts. The specificity of this receptor is unknown. No base qualities exist here, and no much larger clone lies one base off it. Beyond this particular receptor, the publication reports: TCR clonal expansion was greatest in HAM/TSP patients and smallest in MS patients, who ranked below even healthy controls. Repertoires from 18 of 34 MS patients were grouped by phylogenetic analysis into a cluster of related CDR3 sequences, suggesting a possible repertoire-level signature. No association of the MS cluster with clinical or MRI features was observed, and the need for larger cohorts was stated by the authors. Across subjects, expanded clones never shared an identical CDR3 amino acid sequence, which suggests that the TCR-beta repertoires in every group were private.

The receptor was isolated from a man aged 35-49 years with multiple sclerosis. The rearranged segments are TRBV7-9 and TRBJ1-3, with the D gene uncertain. The sequencing input was PBMCs. The encoded CDR3 is CASSLATGGNTIYF. The bases are TGTGCCAGCAGCTTAGCAACTGGTGGAAACACCATATATTTT.